These T cell receptor beta chains were read from a single sample in a study of shared clonotypes between healthy human individuals. The method was immunoSEQ multiplex PCR; TCRdb's version includes in-frame clones alone and lacks a portion of them. In the table there are about 87,000 clones, about half of which are singletons. The sample comprised PBMCs. These TCRs come from a woman in her thirties or forties in good health. Some clones in this sample may be carry-over from other donors' samples. Each CDR3 is given with its conserved first and last residue. Fields, in order: V gene, J gene, clone size, D gene, CDR3 DNA, CDR3 protein. A D gene is named only where the DNA matches it firmly. Only some rows state a clone size, as once, few, many or a class for expanded clones.

>TRBV21-1|TRBJ2-1|few|NA
TGTGCCAGCAGCCTGAGATCCAATGAGCAGTTCTTC
CASSLRSNEQFF
>TRBV30|TRBJ2-7|once|NA
TGTGCCTGGAGTCCTACGGGGTACGTGCAATACTTC
CAWSPTGYVQYF
>TRBV27|TRBJ1-4|many|NA
TGTGCCAGCAGTAATGAAGGGCCAGGTGAAAAACTGTTTTTT
CASSNEGPGEKLFF
>TRBV11-3|TRBJ1-3|NA|NA
TGTGCCAGCAGCTTAGGAAGTAGCAACACCATATATTTT
CASSLGSSNTIYF
>TRBV28|TRBJ2-5|few|TRBD1
TGTGCCAGCAGTTCACAGGGGTTGGAGACCCAGTACTTC
CASSSQGLETQYF
>TRBV6-4|TRBJ2-7|NA|TRBD1
TGTGCCAGCAGTGAAGGGGCAGGGGGCTCCTACGAGCAGTACTTC
CASSEGAGGSYEQYF
>TRBV4-2|TRBJ2-1|NA|TRBD2
TGTGCCAGCAGCCAAGATTGGCGCGCTAGCGGGTTCTACAATGAGCAGTTCTTC
CASSQDWRASGFYNEQFF
>TRBV29-1|TRBJ2-4|NA|TRBD1
TGCAGCGTTGGGACAGGGTGGGCAAACATTCAGTACTTC
CSVGTGWANIQYF
>TRBV5-4|TRBJ1-5|many|NA
TGTGCCAGCAGCTTGGATGGAGGGAATCAGCCCCAGCATTTT
CASSLDGGNQPQHF
>TRBV4-1|TRBJ2-5|few|TRBD1
TGCGCCAGCAGCCAGATCGCAGGGGGCGAGGAGACCCAGTACTTC
CASSQIAGGEETQYF
>TRBV7-8|TRBJ2-7|NA|NA
TGTGCCAGCAGCTCCCTAGGGACCTACGAGCAGTACTTC
CASSSLGTYEQYF
>TRBV5-4|TRBJ2-4|NA|NA
TGTGCCAGCAGCCTAGGCGGCGGGATGGACGGCATTCAGTACTTC
CASSLGGGMDGIQYF
>TRBV4-3|TRBJ2-3|few|TRBD2
TGCGCCAGCAGCCAAGATCTTGAGCGGGGCAGCACAGATACGCAGTATTTT
CASSQDLERGSTDTQYF
>TRBV7-9|TRBJ2-7|NA|TRBD1
TGTGCCAGCAGCCCAAAGCGACAGGGGCCTAACGAGCAGTACTTC
CASSPKRQGPNEQYF
>TRBV6-5|TRBJ2-7|many|NA
TGTGCCAGCAGAGCGTGGGATCACGAGCAGTACTTC
CASRAWDHEQYF
>TRBV5-1|TRBJ2-1|once|TRBD2
TGCGCCAGCAGCCTTTCTAGCGGCTACAATGAGCAGTTCTTC
CASSLSSGYNEQFF
>TRBV29-1|TRBJ1-1|NA|NA
TGCAGCGTCCAAAAGGGAGGGAACACTGAAGCTTTCTTT
CSVQKGGNTEAFF
>TRBV7-8|TRBJ2-1|many|NA
TGTGCCAGCAGCTTAGTGGCGGGAACCCACAATGAGCAGTTCTTC
CASSLVAGTHNEQFF
>TRBV15|TRBJ2-1|many|NA
TGTGCCACCAGCAGTGGAAGCGGATACTACAATGAGCAGTTCTTC
CATSSGSGYYNEQFF
>TRBV28|TRBJ2-3|NA|NA
TGTGCCAGCACCAAGGAGGCGGGCACAGATACGCAGTATTTT
CASTKEAGTDTQYF
>TRBV4-2|TRBJ2-1|few|NA
TGTGCCAGCAGCCAAGAGTTTAAGAATGCAGAGCAGTTCTTC
CASSQEFKNAEQFF
>TRBV28|TRBJ2-7|NA|TRBD1
TGTGCCAGCAGTTTATCCGGGACAGACTACGAGCAGTACTTC
CASSLSGTDYEQYF
>TRBV27|TRBJ2-7|NA|NA
TGTGCCAGCAGTAAGTCACCCGCGTACGAGCAGTACTTC
CASSKSPAYEQYF
>TRBV6-6|TRBJ2-3|once|TRBD1
TGTGCCAGCAGTTTGGTACAGGGGGCTGGCAAAGATACGCAGTATTTT
CASSLVQGAGKDTQYF